Below, one T cell receptor (beta chain) is given with its context. Its antigen remains unknown. Some clones are missing from TCRdb's copy, which holds only in-frame ones; the method was immunoSEQ multiplex PCR. The sample lists 80,000 to 100,000 clones, 80% to 90% occurring once. The sample comes from a study of T cell responses to AZD1222 COVID-19 vaccine. The study's findings and limits: Clonal diversity was possibly underestimated, and the donors were mostly white British, with more females. An increase in Spike-specific TCR breadth and depth was observed after two AZD1222 doses. Epitopes outside B.1.351 and B.1.1.7 mutated regions reportedly drew nearly half of spike TCRs.

Germline V gives CDR1 SEHNR, CDR2 FQNEAQ (reference sequence). V was pared by 3 bases and J by 3 bases, with 12 bases between. CDR3 length: 14 residues. Source: peripheral blood, taken 28 days after the second AZD1222 dose. The gene calls are TRBV7-9 and TRBJ2-7; D not resolved. The TCR comes from an adult who received the AZD1222 COVID-19 vaccine. CDR3 nucleotides: TGTGCCAGCAGCTTCTGGCCCGGACGCTACGAGCAGTACTTC. This translates into CASSFWPGRYEQYF.